This is a list of T cell receptor beta chains from one sample in a study of T cells in Graves' hyperthyroidism and ophthalmopathy. TCRdb re-derived calls from the multiplex PCR reads in MiXCR, one entry per CDR3 protein. This repertoire shows some 490,000 distinct CDR3 sequences, roughly a sixth found once; its top ten account for less than 30%. Sequencing was carried out using blood. The source is a woman aged 25-40 years with Graves' ophthalmopathy. The CDR3 runs from the conserved cysteine through the conserved F or W.

j_call v_call cdr3_length cdr3_aa
TRBJ2-7 TRBV29-1 13 CSVLTRQSYEQYF
TRBJ2-7 TRBV28 15 CASSSLQLANYEQYF
TRBJ1-6 TRBV28 12 CASSFGGAPLHF
TRBJ1-1 TRBV7-2 14 CASSLDFLGPEAFF
TRBJ1-5 TRBV11-3 19 CASSSKGQGKYSRSQPQHF
TRBJ2-3 TRBV11-2 16 CASSLMTSGNTDTQYF
TRBJ2-7 TRBV20-1 12 CSAPPALQEQYF
TRBJ2-3 TRBV20-1 13 CSAREHGTDTQYF
TRBJ2-7 TRBV12-3/TRBV12-4 12 CASSWGINEQYF
TRBJ1-5 TRBV2 15 CASSPTGMSNQPQHF
TRBJ2-1 TRBV28 15 CASSLLTQTGPASIF
TRBJ1-1 TRBV28 12 CASLAGGTEAFF
TRBJ1-4 TRBV20-1 11 CSVRGNEKLFF
TRBJ2-3 TRBV5-1 19 CASSLATGTSGASTDTQYF
TRBJ2-5 TRBV20-1 16 CSATDVRGGDQETQYF
TRBJ2-5 TRBV3-1 14 CASSQGGGPKTQYF
TRBJ2-5 TRBV3-1 16 CASSPDLQLGEETQYF
TRBJ2-7 TRBV6-2/TRBV6-3 14 CASSYNWDDYEQYF
TRBJ2-5 TRBV19 15 CASSISGGRADSTYF
TRBJ1-6 TRBV2 14 CASRPGRGNSPLHF
TRBJ2-7 TRBV2 14 CASSDSGSSYEQYF
TRBJ1-6 TRBV30 17 CAWSADRGTSYNSPLHF
TRBJ2-7 TRBV7-8 16 CASSPELASGSYEQYF
TRBJ1-6 TRBV13 12 CASSLIGSPLHF
TRBJ1-4 TRBV9 17 CASSVSSGSGGEGKLFF
TRBJ2-4 TRBV7-3 15 CASSLDRGLGNIQYF
TRBJ2-3 TRBV20-1 14 CSARGLADTDTQYF
TRBJ2-7 TRBV20-1 14 CSASLATSGREQYF
TRBJ2-1 TRBV6-1 16 CASSDRGPLLEGEQFF
TRBJ2-3 TRBV20-1 13 CSASNRGTDTQYF
TRBJ1-4 TRBV25-1 16 CASSESRGDLNEKLFF
TRBJ1-1 TRBV9 13 CASAVPGDTEAFF
TRBJ2-1 TRBV12-3/TRBV12-4 17 CASSSLTSGRTHNEQFF
TRBJ2-6 TRBV18 15 CASSAQGLGANVLTF
TRBJ1-5 TRBV6-1 16 CASSEGGWYSNQPQHF
TRBJ1-6 TRBV30 14 CAWSVVTANSPLHF
TRBJ2-7 TRBV7-8 16 CASSLGERTQGYEQYF
TRBJ1-4 TRBV14 15 CASSHRGASNEKLFF
TRBJ2-7 TRBV5-1 15 CASSLDYEISYEQYF
TRBJ2-7 TRBV3-1 13 CASSHYAEGEQYF
TRBJ1-4 TRBV5-1 15 CASSPSGTYSEKLFF